This passage covers 28 T cell receptor beta chains from one sample sequenced in a study of quantifying T cell responses using KT2 cells. Across the study: cDNA was made from DNase-treated RNA using alpha and beta constant primers.

An oligo carrying a UMI was ligated to the cDNA 3' end. First-round PCR used approximately 4 cycles and beta primers RC1.1 and RC1.2 covering TRBC1 and TRBC2. TCRdb re-called the UMI-ligation and nested PCR reads with MiXCR, one entry per CDR3 protein. The sample yields 25,000 to 35,000 distinct CDR3 sequences, about 9.3% seen once. What was sequenced was PBMCs spiked with cells of the T cell clone KT2. Receptor source: a human donor.

V is TRBV7-9 and J is TRBJ2-7, with D possibly matching TRBD1 (6 bases). This CDR3 has 13 amino acids. The V and J ends lost 8 bases and 2 bases respectively, with 13 bases between them. The germline V gene has CDR1 SEHNR and CDR2 FQNEAQ (reference sequence). DNA for the CDR3: TGTGCCAGCGCGGACAGCTTCACCTACGAGCAGTACTTC. Its translation: CASADSFTYEQYF.

The table lists this clonotype with many counts. The chain has TRBV6-6 and TRBJ2-7; D gene unclear. The CDR3 spans 14 residues. V gave up 3 bases and J gave up 4 bases, with 13 bases separating them. The germline gives CDR1 MNHNY, CDR2 SVGAGI (reference sequence). DNA of the CDR3: TGTGCCAGCAGTTATCGATCAAACGGGTACGAGCAGTACTTC. Encoded protein: CASSYRSNGYEQYF.

This clonotype has just a few counts. The rearrangement links TRBV6-5 to TRBJ2-6; TRBD2 matches at 7 bases. Germline V CDR1 and CDR2: MNHEY, SVGAGI. The CDR3 totals 16 residues. The V gene end was trimmed by 7 bases and the J gene end by 0 bases; junction bases not matched to a gene: 6. As DNA, the CDR3 is TGTGCCAGCACCTGGGGGGGGGGCTCTGGGGCCAACGTCCTGACTTTC. Translation gives CASTWGGGSGANVLTF.

By share, this clonotype ranks as medium-sized. The chain is built from TRBV30 and TRBJ1-3; unclear D gene. The germline CDR1 and CDR2 sequences are GTSNPN and SVGIG (reference sequence). Trimming shortened V by 3 bases and J by 6 bases, and 12 bases separated the two germline ends. There are 13 residues in the CDR3. CDR3 bases: TGTGCCTGGAGCCGACCGCCGGAAAACACCATATATTTT. Translation gives CAWSRPPENTIYF. Full variable domain (rest looked up from reference TRBV30 and TRBJ1-3): SQTIHQWPATLVQPVGSPLSLECTVEGTSNPNLYWYRQAAGRGLQLLFYSVGIGQISSEVPQNLSASRPQDRQFILSSKKLLLSDSGFYLCAWSRPPENTIYFGEGSWLTVV.

This clonotype was recorded at least ten times. The gene calls are TRBV14 and TRBJ2-2; D is ambiguous. Trimming left V 4 bases short and J 4 bases short, with 13 bases between. The germline CDR1 and CDR2 sequences are SGHDN and FVKESK. CDR3 length: 15 amino acids. The CDR3: CASSPRNWGTGELFF. CDR3 nucleotides: TGTGCCAGCAGCCCACGGAATTGGGGCACCGGGGAGCTGTTTTTT.

This clonotype has more than one count but fewer than ten. The chain joins TRBV6-2 or TRBV6-3 to TRBJ1-6; D call uncertain. CDR3 length: 16 amino acids. Germline lookup yields CDR1 MNHEY and CDR2 SVGEGT. V was cut by 11 bases and J by 6 bases, with 23 bases left in between. The CDR3 nucleotides are TGTGCCCCCGAGAAAAGGCTGTGGCAGACTAATTCACCCCTCCACTTT. This translates into CAPEKRLWQTNSPLHF.

This chain joins TRBV27 and TRBJ2-1, with D possibly matching TRBD2 (5 bases). Between the trimmed V and J ends, which lost 3 bases and 0 bases, there was a span of 6 bases. Per the germline V gene, CDR1 is MNHEY and CDR2 is SMNVEV (reference sequence). This CDR3 region has 14 residues. CDR3 DNA sequence: TGTGCCAGCAGTTTCCGGGACTCCTACAATGAGCAGTTCTTC. It is translated as CASSFRDSYNEQFF.

This clonotype has ten or more counts. The rearrangement joins TRBV19 to TRBJ2-1; 11 nucleotides match TRBD2. The germline V gene encodes CDR1 LNHDA and CDR2 SQIVND (reference sequence). The CDR3 consists of 15 residues. Trimming took 3 bases from V and 8 from J; bases not matched to a gene: 6. CDR3 loop: CASSIELAGAYEQFF. CDR3 bases: TGTGCCAGTAGTATCGAACTAGCGGGAGCCTATGAGCAGTTCTTC.

V gene TRBV5-1 combines with J gene TRBJ2-3; TRBD2 matches 10 bases. CDR1 and CDR2 (germline): SGHRS, YFSETQ. The CDR3 consists of 17 residues. With V trimmed by 0 bases and J by 2 bases, 6 bases remained unmatched. CDR3 sequence reads: CASSLASSGGPTDTQYF. CDR3 sequence (DNA): TGCGCCAGCAGCTTGGCCAGTAGCGGGGGGCCCACAGATACGCAGTATTTT.

In this sample, this clonotype turned up a few times. V usage is TRBV28 and J usage is TRBJ1-4, with TRBD1 matching over 10 bases. The germline V gene has CDR1 MDHEN and CDR2 SYDVKM. Losses at the gene ends were 6 bases for V and 7 bases for J; bases not matched to a gene: 11. The CDR3 spans 16 residues. The CDR3 DNA reads as TGTGCCAGCAGCCGCCCCCGGACAGGGGGGGGTGAAAAACTGTTTTTT. Translated: CASSRPRTGGGEKLFF.

This clonotype was detected a few times. The chain couples TRBV4-3 to TRBJ2-1; 11 bases line up with TRBD2. Germline V CDR1 and CDR2: LGHNA, YSLEER. The CDR3 has 17 residues. Trimming at V came to 4 bases and at J to 10 bases, leaving 15 bases not matched to a gene. The CDR3: CASSPGRLAGTFREQFF. The CDR3 bases are TGCGCCAGCAGCCCTGGACGACTAGCGGGGACGTTTAGGGAGCAGTTCTTC.

In this sample, this clonotype turned up many times. This chain joins TRBV19 and TRBJ1-1; TRBD1 matches at 9 bases. Germline V gene lookup returns CDR1 LNHDA and CDR2 SQIVND (reference sequence). Trimming took 5 bases from V and 5 from J; bases not matched to a gene: 3. This CDR3 contains 13 residues. The CDR3 bases are TGTGCCAGTAGTTCCGGACAGGGGACTGAAGCTTTCTTT. Amino acids: CASSSGQGTEAFF.

In this sample, this clonotype turned up a few times. The V gene is TRBV30, the J gene TRBJ1-3; no clear D gene. Germline CDR1 reads GTSNPN; CDR2 reads SVGIG (reference sequence). The V gene lost 7 bases and the J gene lost 2 bases, with 15 bases spanning the gap. This CDR3 comprises 14 residues. The CDR3 sequence: CASSAGLTGNTIYF. The DNA of the CDR3 is TGTGCCTCCTCGGCAGGTTTGACTGGAAACACCATATATTTT.

The chain has TRBV3-1 and TRBJ2-5; 8 bases are shared with TRBD2. The V and J ends lost 3 bases and 5 bases, in that order; junction bases with no gene match: 8. This CDR3 has 15 amino acids. Germline loops: CDR1 LGHDT, CDR2 YNNKEL (reference sequence). The CDR3 here is CASSQMAGGSETQYF. The DNA of the CDR3 is TGTGCCAGCAGCCAGATGGCGGGGGGTAGTGAGACCCAGTACTTC.

The genes are TRBV12-3 or TRBV12-4 and TRBJ1-3; 8 positions match TRBD1. V was pared by 3 bases and J by 3 bases, with 4 bases of the junction left unmatched. The CDR3 runs to 15 residues. CDR3 loop: CASSLAGGSGNTIYF. In DNA, the CDR3 is TGTGCCAGCAGTTTGGCAGGGGGCAGTGGAAACACCATATATTTT.

The chain recombines TRBV7-9 with TRBJ1-5; no reliable D call. CDR3 length: 14 amino acids. The germline V and J ends were trimmed by 0 bases and 4 bases, with 7 bases remaining between them. The germline V gene has CDR1 SEHNR and CDR2 FQNEAQ (reference sequence). CDR3 sequence reads: CASSLARQNQPQHF. The CDR3 coding sequence is TGTGCCAGCAGCTTAGCTAGGCAGAATCAGCCCCAGCATTTT.

This clonotype has a handful of counts. The rearrangement joins TRBV2 to TRBJ1-5; D not resolved. Germline assignment: CDR1 SNHLY and CDR2 FYNNEI. The CDR3 runs 14 residues. The V gene lost 4 bases and the J gene lost 4 bases, with 11 bases spanning the gap. DNA of the CDR3: TGTGCCAGCAGTGTTTTCGGAGAGAATCAGCCCCAGCATTTT. This encodes CASSVFGENQPQHF. The complete variable domain, with remaining parts taken from reference TRBV2 and TRBJ1-5, reads EPEVTQTPSHQVTQMGQEVILRCVPISNHLYFYWYRQILGQKVEFLVSFYNNEISEKSEIFDDQFSVERPDGSNFTLKIRSTKLEDSAMYFCASSVFGENQPQHFGDGTRLSIL.

This clonotype was recorded at least ten times. The J gene is TRBJ1-4, the V gene TRBV20-1; 8 bases map to TRBD1. With V trimmed by 5 bases and J by 8 bases, 10 bases remained unmatched. CDR3 length: 14 residues. Per the germline V gene, CDR1 is DFQATT and CDR2 is SNEGSKA (reference sequence). The CDR3 sequence: CSASTGGLGEKLFF. The CDR3 DNA reads as TGCAGTGCTTCCACAGGGGGGCTGGGGGAAAAACTGTTTTTT.

This chain uses TRBV7-9 with TRBJ1-4; D gene ambiguous. Per the germline V gene, CDR1 is SEHNR and CDR2 is FQNEAQ (reference sequence). The length of the CDR3 is 13 residues. Trimming cost V 8 bases and J 5 bases, with 12 bases left between them. Written as DNA, the CDR3 is TGTGCCAGCCGAAGCAAGGCGAATGAAAAACTGTTTTTT. It codes for CASRSKANEKLFF.

V is TRBV6-2 or TRBV6-3 and J is TRBJ2-1; TRBD2 matches 9 bases. The CDR3 is 16 amino acids. V trimming: 6 bases; J trimming: 3 bases; junction bases outside the gene matches: 9. The germline V gene encodes CDR1 MNHEY and CDR2 SVGEGT. The CDR3 DNA reads TGTGCCAGCAGCTCTACGGGACTAGCTCTCTACAATGAGCAGTTCTTC. Protein sequence: CASSSTGLALYNEQFF.

This clonotype was detected ten times or more. The chain combines TRBV2 with TRBJ1-5, with D maybe TRBD1 (5 bases). V was shortened by 4 bases and J by 0 bases, with 10 bases between the two germline ends. There are 15 residues in the CDR3. The germline V gene encodes CDR1 SNHLY and CDR2 FYNNEI. CDR3 protein: CASSAGILSNQPQHF. Here the CDR3 DNA reads TGTGCCAGCAGTGCAGGGATCCTTAGCAATCAGCCCCAGCATTTT. Looking up the rest from reference TRBV2 and TRBJ1-5 gives the full variable domain: EPEVTQTPSHQVTQMGQEVILRCVPISNHLYFYWYRQILGQKVEFLVSFYNNEISEKSEIFDDQFSVERPDGSNFTLKIRSTKLEDSAMYFCASSAGILSNQPQHFGDGTRLSIL.

The chain joins TRBV4-3 to TRBJ2-7; the D gene is possibly TRBD2 (5 bases). Trimming took 1 base from V and 3 from J, leaving 22 bases between them. Germline loops: CDR1 LGHNA, CDR2 YSLEER. The CDR3 length is 18 residues. CDR3 sequence: CASSQVGQAVPNVYEQYF. The CDR3 DNA follows: TGCGCCAGCAGCCAAGTCGGTCAAGCGGTCCCCAACGTCTACGAGCAGTACTTC.

The genes are TRBV18 and TRBJ2-7; D may be TRBD2 (5 bases). Per the germline V gene, CDR1 is KGHSH and CDR2 is LQKENI. V lost 3 bases to trimming and J lost 2 bases, with 11 bases between them. The CDR3 covers 14 residues. The CDR3 DNA sequence: TGTGCCAGCTCACCCCCTAGCCGAACCTACGAGCAGTACTTC. Protein sequence: CASSPPSRTYEQYF.

This chain uses TRBV15 with TRBJ2-3; D is tentatively TRBD1 or TRBD2 (8 bases each). Trimming pared 5 bases from V and 0 bases from J, leaving 18 bases between. The CDR3 extends over 17 amino acids. Germline CDR1 LNHNV, CDR2 YYDKDF (reference sequence). The CDR3 spells CATSSQGASGSTDTQYF. CDR3 DNA sequence: TGTGCCACCAGCTCGCAGGGGGCTAGCGGGAGCACAGATACGCAGTATTTT.

This clonotype was picked up a small number of times. This chain links TRBV11-2 with TRBJ2-2; 7 bases align to TRBD2. The germline gives CDR1 SGHAT, CDR2 FQNNGV. V dropped 5 bases and J dropped 7; count of bases not matched to a gene: 4. This CDR3 has 13 amino acids. The CDR3 DNA sequence: TGTGCCAGCAGCATGACTAGCAGCGGGGAGCTGTTTTTT. Amino acids: CASSMTSSGELFF.

This clonotype was picked up many times. The gene calls are TRBV12-3 or TRBV12-4 and TRBJ2-2; 12 bases match TRBD2. The CDR3 is 20 residues long. The V segment lost 2 bases and the J segment 3 bases; nucleotides outside the gene matches: 13. CDR3 coding DNA: TGTGCCAGCAGTTTATTACTAGCGGGAGGATTGGTACGGGACACCGGGGAGCTGTTTTTT. Translating gives CASSLLLAGGLVRDTGELFF.

This clonotype was seen at least ten times. The gene calls are TRBV7-3 and TRBJ1-6; TRBD1 matches at 8 bases. Losses at the gene ends were 1 base for V and 7 bases for J; bases not matched to a gene: 6. Germline CDR1 reads SGHTA; CDR2 reads FQGTGA. This CDR3 is built from 16 residues. CDR3 region: CASSLMGQGANSPLHF. The CDR3, as DNA: TGTGCCAGCAGCTTAATGGGGCAGGGGGCCAATTCACCCCTCCACTTT.

This chain connects TRBV6-2 or TRBV6-3 to TRBJ2-1; tentatively, D is TRBD2 (6 bases). The V gene lost 4 bases and the J gene lost 3 bases, with 16 bases spanning the gap. This CDR3 is built from 16 residues. Germline V gives CDR1 MNHEY, CDR2 SVGEGT. Written as DNA, the CDR3 is TGTGCCAGCAGTTTTGGCGGGACGGATCACTACAATGAGCAGTTCTTC. This gives the protein CASSFGGTDHYNEQFF.